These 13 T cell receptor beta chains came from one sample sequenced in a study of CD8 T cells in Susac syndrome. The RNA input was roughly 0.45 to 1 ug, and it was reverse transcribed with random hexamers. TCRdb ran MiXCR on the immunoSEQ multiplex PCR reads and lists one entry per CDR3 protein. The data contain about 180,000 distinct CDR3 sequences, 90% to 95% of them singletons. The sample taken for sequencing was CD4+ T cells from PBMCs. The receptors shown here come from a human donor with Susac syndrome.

The CDR3 region has the DNA TGTGCCTGGACCTTAACGAGGGAGCGGGGTGACACAGATACGCAGTATTTT. Protein: CAWTLTRERGDTDTQYF. This chain uses TRBV30 with TRBJ2-3, with 7 positions matching TRBD2. V was clipped by 4 bases and J by 2 bases; unmatched bases: 15. This CDR3 region has 17 residues. Germline-derived CDR1 and CDR2 are GTSNPN and SVGIG (reference sequence).

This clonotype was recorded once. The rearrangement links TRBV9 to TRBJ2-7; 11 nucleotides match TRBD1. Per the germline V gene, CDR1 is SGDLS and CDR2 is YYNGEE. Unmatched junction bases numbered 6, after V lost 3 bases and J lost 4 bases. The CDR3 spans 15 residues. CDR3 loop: CASSGGQGASYEQYF. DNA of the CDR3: TGTGCCAGCAGCGGAGGACAGGGGGCATCTTACGAGCAGTACTTC.

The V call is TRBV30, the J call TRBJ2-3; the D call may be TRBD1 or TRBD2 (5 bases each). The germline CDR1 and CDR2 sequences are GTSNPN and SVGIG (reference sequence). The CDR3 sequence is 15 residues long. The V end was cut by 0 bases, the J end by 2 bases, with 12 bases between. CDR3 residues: CAWSVGAGATDTQYF. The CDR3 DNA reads TGTGCCTGGAGTGTAGGGGCGGGCGCCACAGATACGCAGTATTTT.

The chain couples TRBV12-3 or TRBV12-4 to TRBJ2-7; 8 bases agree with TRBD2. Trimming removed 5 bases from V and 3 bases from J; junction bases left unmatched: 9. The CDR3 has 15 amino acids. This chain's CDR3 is CASSPREGYIYEQYF. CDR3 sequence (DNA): TGTGCCAGCAGTCCCCGGGAGGGGTATATCTACGAGCAGTACTTC.

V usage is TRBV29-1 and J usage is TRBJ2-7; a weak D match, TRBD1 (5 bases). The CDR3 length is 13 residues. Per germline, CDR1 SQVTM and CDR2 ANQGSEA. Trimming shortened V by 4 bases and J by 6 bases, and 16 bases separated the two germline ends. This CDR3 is CSVAVTALGEQYF. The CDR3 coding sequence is TGCAGCGTTGCTGTGACAGCCCTGGGCGAGCAGTACTTC.

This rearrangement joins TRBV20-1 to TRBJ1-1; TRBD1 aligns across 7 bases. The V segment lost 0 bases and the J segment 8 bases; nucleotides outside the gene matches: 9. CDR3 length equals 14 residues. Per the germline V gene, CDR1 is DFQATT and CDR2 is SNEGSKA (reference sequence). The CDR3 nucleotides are TGCAGTGCTAGAGAGAGGACAGGATTTACAGAAGCTTTCTTT. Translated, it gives CSARERTGFTEAFF.

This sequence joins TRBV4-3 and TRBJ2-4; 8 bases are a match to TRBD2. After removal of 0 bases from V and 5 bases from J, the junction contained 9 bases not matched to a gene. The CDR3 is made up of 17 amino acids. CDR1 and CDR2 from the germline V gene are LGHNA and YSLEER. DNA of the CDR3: TGCGCCAGCAGCCAAGAAGGGAAGTCGGGGGGGGAAAACATTCAGTACTTC. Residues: CASSQEGKSGGENIQYF.

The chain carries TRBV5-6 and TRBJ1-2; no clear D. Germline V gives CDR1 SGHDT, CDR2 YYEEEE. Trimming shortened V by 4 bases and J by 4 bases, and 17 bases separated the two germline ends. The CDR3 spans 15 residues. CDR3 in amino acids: CASSTRSAVPYGYTF. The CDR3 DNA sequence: TGTGCCAGCAGCACCCGGTCAGCTGTTCCCTATGGCTACACCTTC.

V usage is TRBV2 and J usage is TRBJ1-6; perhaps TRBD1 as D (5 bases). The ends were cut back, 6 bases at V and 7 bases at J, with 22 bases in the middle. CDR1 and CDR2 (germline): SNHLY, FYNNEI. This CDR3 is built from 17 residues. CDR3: CASRSSRTPELNSPLHF. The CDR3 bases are TGTGCCAGCAGGAGTTCTCGGACACCCGAACTGAATTCACCCCTCCACTTT.

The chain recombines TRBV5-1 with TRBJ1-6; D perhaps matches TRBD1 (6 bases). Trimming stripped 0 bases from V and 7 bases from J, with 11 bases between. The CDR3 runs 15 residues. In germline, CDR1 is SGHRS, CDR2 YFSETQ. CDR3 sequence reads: CASSLDPGANSPLHF. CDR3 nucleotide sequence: TGCGCCAGCAGCTTGGATCCGGGGGCCAATTCACCCCTCCACTTT.

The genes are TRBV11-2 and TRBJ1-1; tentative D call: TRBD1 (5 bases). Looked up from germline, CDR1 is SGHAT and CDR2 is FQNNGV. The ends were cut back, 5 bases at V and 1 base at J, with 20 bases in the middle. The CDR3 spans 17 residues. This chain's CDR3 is CASSPRKGPPWNTEAFF. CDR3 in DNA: TGTGCCAGCAGCCCCCGAAAGGGGCCACCATGGAACACTGAAGCTTTCTTT.

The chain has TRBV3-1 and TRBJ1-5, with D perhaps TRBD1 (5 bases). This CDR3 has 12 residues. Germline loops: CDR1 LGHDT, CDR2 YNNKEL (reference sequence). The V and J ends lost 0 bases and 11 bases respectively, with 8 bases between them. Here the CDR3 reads CASSQDRETQHF. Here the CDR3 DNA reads TGTGCCAGCAGCCAAGACAGGGAGACCCAGCATTTT.

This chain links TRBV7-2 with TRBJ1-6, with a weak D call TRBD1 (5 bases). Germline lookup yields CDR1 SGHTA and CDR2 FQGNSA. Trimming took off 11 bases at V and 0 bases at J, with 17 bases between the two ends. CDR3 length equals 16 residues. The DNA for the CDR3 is TGTGCCGAGGCTACAGGCTCTAGCTCCTATAATTCACCCCTCCACTTT. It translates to CAEATGSSSYNSPLHF.